What follows describes a single TCR beta chain. Methods used by the authors: Cell counts per sample came from amplifying reference gene primers. TCRdb keeps only in-frame clones here, not all; method: immunoSEQ multiplex PCR. Clone size and V and J calls were adopted from that table, with D and trimming inferred from the DNA. Among approximately 72,000 clones listed, 86% were seen once. The data are from a study of blood T cell repertoires in COVID-19. The wider study: From the United States, Italy and Spain came samples of acute and convalescent COVID-19.

Trimming removed 3 bases from V and 2 bases from J; junction bases left unmatched: 9. CDR1 KGHSH and CDR2 LQKENI come from the germline V gene. The CDR3 is 16 residues long. Source material: peripheral blood. The source of this sequence is a woman aged 60-75 years with acute or convalescent COVID-19. The V and J genes are TRBV18 and TRBJ1-2; TRBD1 agrees at 7 bases. The CDR3 DNA follows: TGTGCCAGCTCACCGAGTCGACAGGGCGGAAACTATGGCTACACCTTC. The encoded protein is CASSPSRQGGNYGYTF.